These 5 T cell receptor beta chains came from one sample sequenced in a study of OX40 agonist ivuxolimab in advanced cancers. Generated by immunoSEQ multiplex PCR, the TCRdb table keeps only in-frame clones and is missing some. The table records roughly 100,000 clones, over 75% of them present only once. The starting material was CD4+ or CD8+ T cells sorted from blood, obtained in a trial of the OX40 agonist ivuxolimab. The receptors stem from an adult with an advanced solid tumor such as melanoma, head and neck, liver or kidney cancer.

The CDR3 DNA reads TGTGCCAGTACTTTTGGGCCTACCTACGAGCAGTACTTC. Translated: CASTFGPTYEQYF. The V call is TRBV28, the J call TRBJ2-7, with D unresolved. Germline CDR1 reads MDHEN; CDR2 reads SYDVKM. The V end lost 9 bases, the J end lost 2 bases, and 14 bases lay between the germline ends. This CDR3 is 13 amino acids long.

CDR3 in DNA: TGTGCCAGCAGCTTAAGGAGTTTCGGCTACACCTTC. Protein product: CASSLRSFGYTF. The chain is built from TRBV7-2 and TRBJ1-2; D is unclear. V shed 2 bases and J shed 8 bases, with 9 bases lying between them. The CDR3 length is 12 residues. CDR1 is SGHTA and CDR2 is FQGNSA in the germline V gene.

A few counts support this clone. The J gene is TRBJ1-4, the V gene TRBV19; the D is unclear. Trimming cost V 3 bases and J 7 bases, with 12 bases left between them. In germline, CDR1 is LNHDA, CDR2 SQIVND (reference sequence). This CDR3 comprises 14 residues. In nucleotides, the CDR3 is TGTGCCAGTAGTATTAGGGATGACGGTGAAAAACTGTTTTTT. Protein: CASSIRDDGEKLFF.

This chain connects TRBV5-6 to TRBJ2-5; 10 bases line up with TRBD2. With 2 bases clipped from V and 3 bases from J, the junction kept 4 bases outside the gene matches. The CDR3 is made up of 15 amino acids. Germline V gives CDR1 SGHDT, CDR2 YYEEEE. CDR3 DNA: TGTGCCAGCAGCTTATCACTAGCGGGGAAAGAGACCCAGTACTTC. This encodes CASSLSLAGKETQYF.

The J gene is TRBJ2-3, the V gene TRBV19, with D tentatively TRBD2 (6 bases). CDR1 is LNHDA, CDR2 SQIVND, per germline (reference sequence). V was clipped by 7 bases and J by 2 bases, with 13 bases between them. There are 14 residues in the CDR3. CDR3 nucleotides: TGTGCCAGTAAACAGCGGGCCTACACAGATACGCAGTATTTT. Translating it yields CASKQRAYTDTQYF.